The TCR beta chain under discussion was sequenced for a study of OX40 agonist ivuxolimab in advanced cancers. Regarding the research as a whole: Ivuxolimab was a fully human IgG2 agonistic monoclonal antibody targeting the costimulatory receptor OX40 (CD134). Prior anti-PD-1, anti-PD-L1 or anti-CTLA-4 therapy was permitted, and approximately 40% of dose-escalation patients had received checkpoint inhibitors. Of the approximately 53 patients in dose escalation, about 19 had hepatocellular carcinoma, about 15 had melanoma, 9 had renal cell carcinoma and 9 had head and neck cancer. The dose-escalation cohort was roughly 87% male with a mean age of 60 years, ranging from about 20 to 85. The monotherapy dose-escalation portion (N of about 49 patients) of the phase I ivuxolimab trial is reported in the paper. Three dose-escalation patients achieved partial responses, one with hepatocellular carcinoma and two with cutaneous melanoma. The purpose of peripheral TCRbeta sequencing was to test whether ivuxolimab changed TCR sequence diversity and led to clonal T-cell expansion. Intravenous ivuxolimab was administered to patients every 2 weeks at six dose levels: 0.01, 0.1, 0.3, 1.5, 3 and 10 mg/kg.

Study-wide conclusions, independent of this receptor: Low levels of normalized T-cell clonal expansion were also seen in some nonresponding patients. At doses from 0.1 to 3.0 mg/kg, clonal expansion was seen in both CD4+ and CD8+ blood T cells between baseline and week 6. After ivuxolimab, more expanded clones were found on average in CD8+ T cells than in CD4+ T cells. The antigen specificity of the clonally expanded peripheral T cells was not determined. In the 0.1-3.0 mg/kg groups, partial responders were among the patients with the lowest normalized peripheral clonal expansion, particularly in CD8+ T cells.

The trial excluded patients who had a history of autoimmune disease or who were on systemic immunosuppression. Peripheral blood for TCR sequencing was collected from all dose cohorts at baseline, on cycle 4 day 1, and on cycle 7 day 1. The samples were drawn from a first-in-human, open-label, multicenter phase I dose-escalation trial of ivuxolimab. Adults with locally advanced or metastatic melanoma, renal cell carcinoma, hepatocellular carcinoma or head and neck squamous cell carcinoma were enrolled in the trial. Before TCR sequencing, CD4+ and CD8+ T cells were separately sorted from peripheral blood. To sequence the TCRbeta CDR3 region, genomic DNA was isolated from the sorted cells. The immunoSEQ Assay was used to sequence the TCRbeta CDR3 regions. TCRdb limited this immuneACCESS table to in-frame rearrangements with V and J called. A share of clones is missing; checked studies link under half to unresolved V genes, and the rest is unexplained. In all, the sample holds about 5,500 clones, and about 85% of those were seen once. The ten largest make up roughly 24% of the sample.

In regard to this clone: It has no known antigen specificity. No quality values exist for individual bases; no much larger clone is one base distant.

The CDR3 covers 15 residues, taking in both the cysteine and the phenylalanine. Kept here is only the CDR3 DNA, which spans 45 bases and is read in frame from base 1. At the junction V is shortened by 4 bases and J by 3 bases, with 13 bases in between. Taken from the germline V gene, the CDR1 and CDR2 loops are SGDLS and YYNGEE. This receptor chain uses TRBV9 and TRBJ1-4, with no confident D gene call. Sequenced here: CD4+ or CD8+ T cells sorted from blood, sampled in a trial of the OX40 agonist ivuxolimab. The receptor was derived from an adult with an advanced solid tumor such as melanoma, head and neck, liver or kidney cancer. The DNA sequence reads TGTGCCAGCAGCCCTAGGTCGGTCTCTAATGAAAAACTGTTTTTT. It is translated as CASSPRSVSNEKLFF.